The rows below give T cell receptor beta chains drawn from one sample of a study of cytomegalovirus exposure and HLA in healthy donors. The assay was immunoSEQ multiplex PCR, and TCRdb's table has in-frame clones only and misses some. The table lists approximately 130,000 clones, 75% to 90% of them singletons, with roughly 7.8% in the top ten. Source material: PBMCs. These receptors were obtained from a woman aged 45-59 years in good health and CMV-seropositive. Both conserved end residues are part of each CDR3. The D gene is left open where the match is weak. Clone sizes are given selectively: once, few, many, or a class where the clone is expanded.

d_call,clone_size,j_call,v_call,cdr3_nt,cdr3_aa
NA,NA,TRBJ2-7,TRBV28,TGTGCCAGCCTTATACGACAGGGAGGAAGGCAGTACTTC,CASLIRQGGRQYF
NA,NA,TRBJ1-1,TRBV30,TGTGCCTGGAAGAGGCCCGGGAGAGACGCTGAAGCTTTCTTT,CAWKRPGRDAEAFF
TRBD2,NA,TRBJ2-5,TRBV5-4,TGTGCCAGCAGCTCCCCGACTAGCGGGAGGGCCGGGACCCAGTACTTC,CASSSPTSGRAGTQYF
TRBD1,NA,TRBJ2-1,TRBV11-2,TGTGCCAGCAGCTTCCGACAGGGGGCTTATAATGAGCAGTTCTTC,CASSFRQGAYNEQFF
TRBD1,NA,TRBJ2-2,TRBV29-1,TGCAGCGTCCATAATGACAGGGACACCGGGGAGCTGTTTTTT,CSVHNDRDTGELFF
NA,NA,TRBJ2-2,TRBV28,TGTGCCAGCAGTTTGACAGTTGGGCCTGGCGGGGAGCTGTTTTTT,CASSLTVGPGGELFF
NA,NA,TRBJ2-3,TRBV11-2,TGTGCCAGCAGCTCTTCGTGGGCCGGTATAGATACGCAGTATTTT,CASSSSWAGIDTQYF
NA,NA,TRBJ1-1,TRBV5-1,TGCGCCAGCAGCTTGGGCCCCACAGGGAACACTGAAGCTTTCTTT,CASSLGPTGNTEAFF
TRBD2,NA,TRBJ2-7,TRBV11-3,TGTGCCAGCAGCTTAGTCGGGGGGGCGGACAGCGAGCAGTACTTC,CASSLVGGADSEQYF
TRBD2,NA,TRBJ2-1,TRBV28,TGTGCCAGCAGTAACCGTCTAGCGGGAGGGAACAATGAGCAGTTCTTC,CASSNRLAGGNNEQFF
TRBD1,NA,TRBJ1-2,TRBV10-3,TGTGCCATCAGTCGACAGGGTCCGAGCTACACCTTC,CAISRQGPSYTF
TRBD1,NA,TRBJ2-7,TRBV2,TGTGCCAGCAGTTTGACAGGGGGTAGCTCCTACGAGCAGTACTTC,CASSLTGGSSYEQYF
NA,NA,TRBJ2-2,TRBV7-3,TGTGCCAGCAGTCCACTCTCGAGCACCGGGGAGCTGTTTTTT,CASSPLSSTGELFF
NA,NA,TRBJ1-1,TRBV7-3,TGTGCCAGCAGCCTCGGGATTTTGGGGACTGAAGCTTTCTTT,CASSLGILGTEAFF
NA,once,TRBJ1-2,TRBV5-8,TGTGCCAGCAGCTTGGGGAGATCCCCGTCTTTTGGCTACACCTTC,CASSLGRSPSFGYTF
TRBD1,NA,TRBJ1-2,TRBV2,TGTGCCAGCCGGGACAGGGCGGGAGCTAACTATGGCTACACCTTC,CASRDRAGANYGYTF
TRBD2,NA,TRBJ2-3,TRBV10-3,TGTGCCATCAGTGGGACTAGCGGGGGGGGGCCAGATACGCAGTATTTT,CAISGTSGGGPDTQYF
NA,NA,TRBJ1-6,TRBV7-9,TGTGCCAGCAGCTTTGAGGGTCGTAATTCACCCCTCCACTTT,CASSFEGRNSPLHF
TRBD2,NA,TRBJ2-4,TRBV7-2,TGTGCCAGCAGCTTGGGACTAGCGGGGGGTGGCATTCAGTACTTC,CASSLGLAGGGIQYF
NA,NA,TRBJ2-2,TRBV2,TGTGCCAGCAAACGCCTAGCCTCCTCCGGGGAGCTGTTTTTT,CASKRLASSGELFF
TRBD1,once,TRBJ1-3,TRBV4-3,TGCGCCAGCAGCCAAGATCTTATAGGACAGGGCTTGGGAAACACCATATATTTT,CASSQDLIGQGLGNTIYF
NA,NA,TRBJ1-6,TRBV30,TGTGCCTGGAGTGACTGGCGGTTTGGTGCCAATTCACCCCTCCACTTT,CAWSDWRFGANSPLHF
TRBD1,once,TRBJ2-1,TRBV4-3,TGCGCCAGCAGCCAAGATCACGGACAGGGGGGGCTCGAGCAGTTCTTC,CASSQDHGQGGLEQFF
NA,NA,TRBJ1-2,TRBV6-5,TGTGCCAGCAGTTTTGGACAGACTAACTATGGCTACACCTTC,CASSFGQTNYGYTF
TRBD2,once,TRBJ2-3,TRBV29-1,TGCAGCGTTAGCGGGAGTGCGACAGATACGCAGTATTTT,CSVSGSATDTQYF
TRBD1,NA,TRBJ1-2,TRBV2,TGTGCCAGCACCGACGGGACAGCGAAACCCCTAGGGCCTGGCTACACCTTC,CASTDGTAKPLGPGYTF
NA,NA,TRBJ1-5,TRBV19,TGTGCCAGTAGCCCCCGGTCCAATAGCAATCAGCCCCAGCATTTT,CASSPRSNSNQPQHF
NA,NA,TRBJ2-1,TRBV4-1,TGCGCCAGCAGCCAACCACGACGGAGCTCCTACAATGAGCAGTTCTTC,CASSQPRRSSYNEQFF
NA,NA,TRBJ2-5,TRBV5-1,TGCGCCAGCAGCTTAAGCGTCCAAGAGACCCAGTACTTC,CASSLSVQETQYF
TRBD2,NA,TRBJ2-5,TRBV5-4,TGTGCCAGCAGCCCCGGGGGGGGGCAGGGAGAGACCCAGTACTTC,CASSPGGGQGETQYF
NA,NA,TRBJ1-1,TRBV4-1,TGCGCCAGCAGCCAAGGGACAACCTGGGGCACTGAAGCTTTCTTT,CASSQGTTWGTEAFF
NA,NA,TRBJ1-1,TRBV2,TGTGCCAGCAGTTTCGACAGATCTTTGAACACGGAAGCTTTCTTT,CASSFDRSLNTEAFF
TRBD1,NA,TRBJ1-4,TRBV5-1,TGCGCCAGCAGCCCGGGACAGGGCATCAGATATGAAAAACTGTTTTTT,CASSPGQGIRYEKLFF
TRBD2,NA,TRBJ2-2,TRBV27,TGTGCCAGCAGTTTAGGGCGGGGGGGGACCGGGGAGCTGTTTTTT,CASSLGRGGTGELFF
NA,NA,TRBJ2-5,TRBV7-3,TGTGCCAGCAGCTTCCAGGGGCTCGCACAAGAGACCCAGTACTTC,CASSFQGLAQETQYF
NA,NA,TRBJ1-2,TRBV9,TGTGCCAGCAGCGTAGCGGGGGGCCGTGGCTACACCTTC,CASSVAGGRGYTF
TRBD2,few,TRBJ2-5,TRBV5-8,TGTGCCAGCAGCCGAGGACTAGCGGACCAAGAGACCCAGTACTTC,CASSRGLADQETQYF
NA,NA,TRBJ1-2,TRBV5-1,TGCGCCAGCAGCTTGGCCAGCGGTAACTATGGCTACACCTTC,CASSLASGNYGYTF
NA,NA,TRBJ2-1,TRBV5-1,TGCGCCAGCAGCCCGGACACTAGCATGTCCTACAATGAGCAGTTCTTC,CASSPDTSMSYNEQFF
TRBD1,NA,TRBJ2-1,TRBV5-6,TGTGCCAGCAGCCCAGGGGGCCGGGACAGTAGTGAGCAGTTCTTC,CASSPGGRDSSEQFF
TRBD1,few,TRBJ1-4,TRBV9,TGTGCCAGCAGCGTTTCGCTCGGACAGGGGGATGAAAAACTGTTTTTT,CASSVSLGQGDEKLFF
TRBD1,NA,TRBJ2-7,TRBV5-4,TGTGCCAGCAGCTTGCGACAGGGGGCATACTACGAGCAGTACTTC,CASSLRQGAYYEQYF
TRBD2,NA,TRBJ2-5,TRBV10-3,TGTGCCATCAGTGAGTCGAGGACTAGCGGGGGGACGGAGACCCAGTACTTC,CAISESRTSGGTETQYF
TRBD2,NA,TRBJ2-4,TRBV5-8,TGTGCCAGCAGCTACCGGGAGGGAACCATTCAGTACTTC,CASSYREGTIQYF
NA,once,TRBJ1-6,TRBV7-9,TGTGCCAGCAGTCATACTCAGGGGTTGATAGTTCGGTCACCCCTCCACTTT,CASSHTQGLIVRSPLHF
TRBD2,NA,TRBJ2-5,TRBV5-1,TGCGCCAGCAGCTCAGGACTAGCGGGGACCCTTCAAGAGACCCAGTACTTC,CASSSGLAGTLQETQYF
TRBD1,NA,TRBJ1-1,TRBV2,TGTGCCAGCAGTGTGGACAGGGGGAATAGGGAAGCTTTCTTT,CASSVDRGNREAFF
TRBD2,NA,TRBJ2-3,TRBV4-1,TGCGCCAGCAGTCTTAGCGGGAGCGGGGATACGCAGTATTTT,CASSLSGSGDTQYF
TRBD1,NA,TRBJ2-3,TRBV29-1,TGCAGCGTTGAACGGCAGGGGGTCACAGATACGCAGTATTTT,CSVERQGVTDTQYF